This T cell receptor (beta chain) was sequenced during a study of blood T cells in healthy people across ages. The study's findings and limits: Among long-lived donors, naive CD4+ cells were more numerous and diversity higher than in aged donors. Estimates of total diversity, which came from one million sequenced T cells, were considered to be underestimates.

A sample-barcoded 5' primer and a J-beta primer mix were used in a second PCR of roughly 6 to 11 cycles. TCRdb redid the calling of the 5' RACE reads with MiXCR, one entry per CDR3 protein. The table shows 800,000 or so distinct CDR3 sequences, with 25% occurring only once. This clonotype was seen more than once but under ten times. Its antigen is unknown. These same records also appear under a second study, on T cells of mothers and their children. From that second work: Among related mother-child pairs, overlap was slightly higher than in unrelated pairs, though not significantly.

Sequenced material: blood. This clonotype originated in a boy aged 10-17 years in good health.

The CDR3: CATSRVDRDNSPLHF. The CDR3 DNA reads as TGTGCCACCAGCAGGGTTGACAGGGATAATTCACCCCTCCACTTT. The chain links TRBV15 to TRBJ1-6; 7 positions match TRBD1. Trimming cost V 3 bases and J 5 bases; bases outside gene matches: 4. The CDR3 consists of 15 residues. Germline lookup yields CDR1 LNHNV and CDR2 YYDKDF (reference sequence).